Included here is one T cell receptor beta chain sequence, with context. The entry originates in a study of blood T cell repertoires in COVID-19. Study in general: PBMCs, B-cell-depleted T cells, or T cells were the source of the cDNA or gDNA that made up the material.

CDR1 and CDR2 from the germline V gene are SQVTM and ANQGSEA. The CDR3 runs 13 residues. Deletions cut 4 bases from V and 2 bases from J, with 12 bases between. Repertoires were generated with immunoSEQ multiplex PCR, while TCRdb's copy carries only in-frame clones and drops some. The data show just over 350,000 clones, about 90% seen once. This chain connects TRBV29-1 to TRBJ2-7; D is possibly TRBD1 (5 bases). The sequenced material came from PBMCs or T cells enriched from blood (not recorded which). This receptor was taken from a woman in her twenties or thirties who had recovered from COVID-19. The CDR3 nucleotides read TGCAGCGTTGGGGCCAGGGATACCTACGAGCAGTACTTC. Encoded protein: CSVGARDTYEQYF.